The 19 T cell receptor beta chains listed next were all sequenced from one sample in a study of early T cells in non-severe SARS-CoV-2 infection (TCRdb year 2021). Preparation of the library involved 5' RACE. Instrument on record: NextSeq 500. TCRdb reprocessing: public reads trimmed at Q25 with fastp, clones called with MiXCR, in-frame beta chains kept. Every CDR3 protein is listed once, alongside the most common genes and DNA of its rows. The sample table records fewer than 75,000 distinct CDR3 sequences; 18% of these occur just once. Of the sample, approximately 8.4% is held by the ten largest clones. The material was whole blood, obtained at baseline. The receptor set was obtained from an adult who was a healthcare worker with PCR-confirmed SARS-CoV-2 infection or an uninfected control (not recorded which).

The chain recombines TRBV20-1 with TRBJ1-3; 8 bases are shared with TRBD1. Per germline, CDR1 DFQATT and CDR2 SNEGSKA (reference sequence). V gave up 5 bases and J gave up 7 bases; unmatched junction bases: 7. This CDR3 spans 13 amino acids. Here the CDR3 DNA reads TGCAGTGCTGGACAGGGTGACGGGAACACCATATATTTT. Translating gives CSAGQGDGNTIYF.

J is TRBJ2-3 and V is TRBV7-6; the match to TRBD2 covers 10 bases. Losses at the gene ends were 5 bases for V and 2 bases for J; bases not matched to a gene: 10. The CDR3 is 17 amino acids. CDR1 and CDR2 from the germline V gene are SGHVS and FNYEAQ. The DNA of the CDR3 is TGTGCCAGCAGCCCAAATCCTAGCGGGGGAAACACAGATACGCAGTATTTT. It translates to CASSPNPSGGNTDTQYF.

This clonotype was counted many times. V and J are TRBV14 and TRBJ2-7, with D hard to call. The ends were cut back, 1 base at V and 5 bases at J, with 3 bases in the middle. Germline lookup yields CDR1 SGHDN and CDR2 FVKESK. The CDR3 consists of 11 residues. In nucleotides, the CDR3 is TGTGCCAGCAGCCAAGCCCACGAGCAGTACTTC. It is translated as CASSQAHEQYF.

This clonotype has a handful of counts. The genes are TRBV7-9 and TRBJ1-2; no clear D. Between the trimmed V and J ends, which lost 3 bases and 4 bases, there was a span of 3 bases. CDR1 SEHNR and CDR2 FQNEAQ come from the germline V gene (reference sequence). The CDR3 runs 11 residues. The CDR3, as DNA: TGTGCCAGCAGCTTCAGCTATGGCTACACCTTC. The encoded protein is CASSFSYGYTF. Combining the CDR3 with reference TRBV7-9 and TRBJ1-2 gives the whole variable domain DTGVSQNPRHKITKRGQNVTFRCDPISEHNRLYWYRQTLGQGPEFLTYFQNEAQLEKSRLLSDRFSAERPKGSFSTLEIQRTEQGDSAMYLCASSFSYGYTFGSGTRLTVV.

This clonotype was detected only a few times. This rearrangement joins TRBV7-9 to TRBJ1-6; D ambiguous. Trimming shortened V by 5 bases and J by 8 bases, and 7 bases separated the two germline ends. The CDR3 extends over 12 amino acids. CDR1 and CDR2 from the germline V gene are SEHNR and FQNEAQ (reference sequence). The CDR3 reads CASSPHDSPLHF. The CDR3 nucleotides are TGTGCCAGCAGCCCTCACGATTCACCCCTCCACTTT.

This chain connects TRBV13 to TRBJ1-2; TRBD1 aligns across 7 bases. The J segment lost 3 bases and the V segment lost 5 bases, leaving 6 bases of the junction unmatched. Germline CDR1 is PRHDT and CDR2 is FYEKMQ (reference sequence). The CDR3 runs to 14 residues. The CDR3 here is CASSEGTGDYGYTF. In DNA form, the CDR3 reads TGTGCCAGCAGCGAGGGTACAGGGGACTATGGCTACACCTTC.

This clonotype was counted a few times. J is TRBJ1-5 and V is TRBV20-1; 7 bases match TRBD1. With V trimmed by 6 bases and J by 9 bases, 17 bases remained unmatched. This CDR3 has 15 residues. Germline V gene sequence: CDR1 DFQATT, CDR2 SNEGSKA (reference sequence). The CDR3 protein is CSASSRGQSQGPQHF. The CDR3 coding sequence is TGCAGTGCCTCCTCTAGGGGACAGTCTCAGGGGCCCCAGCATTTT.

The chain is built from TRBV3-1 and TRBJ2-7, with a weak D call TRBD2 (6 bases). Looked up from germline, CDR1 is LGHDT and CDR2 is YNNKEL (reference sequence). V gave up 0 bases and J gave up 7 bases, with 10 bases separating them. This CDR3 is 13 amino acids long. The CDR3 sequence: CASSQDPGREQYF. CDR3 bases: TGTGCCAGCAGCCAAGATCCGGGGAGGGAGCAGTACTTC.

The CDR3 loop is CASSPIGTGNTIYF. CDR3 in DNA: TGTGCCAGCAGCCCCATCGGGACTGGAAACACCATATATTTT. The chain is built from TRBV21-1 and TRBJ1-3; the table's D call, TRBD1, was not checked against the DNA. TRBV21-1 is tagged as a pseudogene. The CDR3 covers 14 residues.

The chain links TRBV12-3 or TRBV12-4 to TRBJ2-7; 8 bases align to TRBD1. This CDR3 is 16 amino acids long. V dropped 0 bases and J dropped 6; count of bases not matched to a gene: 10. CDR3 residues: CASSLASGGRVGEQYF. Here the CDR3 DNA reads TGTGCCAGCAGTTTAGCGTCAGGGGGCCGGGTAGGCGAGCAGTACTTC.

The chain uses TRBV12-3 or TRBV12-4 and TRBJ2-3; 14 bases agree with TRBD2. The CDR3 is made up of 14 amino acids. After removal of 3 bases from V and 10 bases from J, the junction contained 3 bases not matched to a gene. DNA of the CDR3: TGTGCCAGCAGTTTGGGGACTAGCGGGAGTGCGCAGTATTTT. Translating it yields CASSLGTSGSAQYF.

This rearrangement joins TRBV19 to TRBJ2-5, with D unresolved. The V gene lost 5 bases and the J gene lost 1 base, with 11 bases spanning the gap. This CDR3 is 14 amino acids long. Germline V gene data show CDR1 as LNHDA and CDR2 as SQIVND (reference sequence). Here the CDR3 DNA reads TGTGCCAGTAGTGTGGACCTTGTCCAAGAGACCCAGTACTTC. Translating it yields CASSVDLVQETQYF.

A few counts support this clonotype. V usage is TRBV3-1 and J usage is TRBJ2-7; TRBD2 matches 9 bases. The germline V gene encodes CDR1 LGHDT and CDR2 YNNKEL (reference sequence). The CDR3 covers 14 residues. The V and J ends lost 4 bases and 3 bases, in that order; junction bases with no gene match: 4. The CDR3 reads CASSPSGRFYEQYF. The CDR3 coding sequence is TGTGCCAGCAGCCCGAGCGGGAGGTTCTACGAGCAGTACTTC.

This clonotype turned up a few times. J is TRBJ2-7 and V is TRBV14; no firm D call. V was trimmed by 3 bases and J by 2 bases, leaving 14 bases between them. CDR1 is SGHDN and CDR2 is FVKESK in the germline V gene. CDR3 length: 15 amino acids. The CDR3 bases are TGTGCCAGCAGCCACTACTCGACAAGGACCTACGAGCAGTACTTC. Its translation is CASSHYSTRTYEQYF.

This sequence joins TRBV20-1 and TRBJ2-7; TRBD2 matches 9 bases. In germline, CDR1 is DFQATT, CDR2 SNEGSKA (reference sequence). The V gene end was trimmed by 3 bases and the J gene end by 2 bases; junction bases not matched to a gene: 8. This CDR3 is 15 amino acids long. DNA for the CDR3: TGCAGTGCTAGTAATGCAGCGGGGGGTCCCTACGAGCAGTACTTC. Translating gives CSASNAAGGPYEQYF.

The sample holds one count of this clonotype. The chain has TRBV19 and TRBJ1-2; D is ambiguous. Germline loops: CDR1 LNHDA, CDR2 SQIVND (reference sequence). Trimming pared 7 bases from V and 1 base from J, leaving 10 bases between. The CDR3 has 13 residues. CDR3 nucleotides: TGTGCCAGTAATAAACAGAATAACTATGGCTACACCTTC. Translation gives CASNKQNNYGYTF.

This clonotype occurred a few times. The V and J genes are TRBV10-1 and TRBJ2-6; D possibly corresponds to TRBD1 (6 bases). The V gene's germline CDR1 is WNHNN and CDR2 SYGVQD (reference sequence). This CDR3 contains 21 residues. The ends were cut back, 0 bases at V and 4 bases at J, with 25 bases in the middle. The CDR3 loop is CASSESSHNRDGFPGANVLTF. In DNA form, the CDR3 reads TGCGCCAGCAGTGAGTCGAGTCATAACAGGGACGGTTTCCCCGGGGCCAACGTCCTGACTTTC.

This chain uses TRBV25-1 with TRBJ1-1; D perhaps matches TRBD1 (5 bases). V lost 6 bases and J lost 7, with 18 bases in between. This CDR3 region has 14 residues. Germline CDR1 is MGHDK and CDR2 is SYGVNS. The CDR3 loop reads CASSAFEGRFEAFF. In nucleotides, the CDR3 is TGTGCCAGCAGCGCCTTTGAGGGGCGCTTTGAAGCTTTCTTT.

The CDR3 loop is CATNTGTGHEKLFF. CDR3 nucleotides: TGTGCCACCAACACCGGGACAGGGCATGAAAAACTGTTTTTT. The J gene is TRBJ1-4, the V gene TRBV18; 9 positions agree with TRBD1. Germline V gene data show CDR1 as KGHSH and CDR2 as LQKENI. Unmatched junction bases numbered 9, after V lost 10 bases and J lost 6 bases. The CDR3 spans 14 residues.